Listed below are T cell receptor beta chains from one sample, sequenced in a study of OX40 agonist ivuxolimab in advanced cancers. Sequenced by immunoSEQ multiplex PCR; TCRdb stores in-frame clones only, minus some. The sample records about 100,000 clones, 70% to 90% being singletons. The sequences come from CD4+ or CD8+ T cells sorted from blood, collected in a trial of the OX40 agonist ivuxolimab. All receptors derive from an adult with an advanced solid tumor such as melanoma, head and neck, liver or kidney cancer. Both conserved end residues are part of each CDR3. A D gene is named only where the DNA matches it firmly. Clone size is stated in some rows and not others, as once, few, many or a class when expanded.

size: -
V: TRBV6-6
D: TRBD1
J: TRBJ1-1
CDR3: CASSYFDREAEAFF
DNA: TGTGCCAGCAGTTACTTCGACAGGGAGGCTGAAGCTTTCTTT

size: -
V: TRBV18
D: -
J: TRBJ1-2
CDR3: CASSPGGLEYGYTF
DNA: TGTGCCAGCTCACCGGGAGGGCTCGAATATGGCTACACCTTC

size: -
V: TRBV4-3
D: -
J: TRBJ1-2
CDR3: CASSQDRERGYTF
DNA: TGCGCCAGCAGCCAAGATCGGGAGAGAGGCTACACCTTC

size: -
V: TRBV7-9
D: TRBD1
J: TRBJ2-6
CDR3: CASSFGTGQGAGGANVLTF
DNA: TGTGCCAGCAGCTTTGGCACTGGACAGGGGGCGGGTGGGGCCAACGTCCTGACTTTC

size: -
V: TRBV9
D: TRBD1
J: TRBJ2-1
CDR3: CASSPGTGSQEVKFF
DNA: TGTGCCAGCAGCCCGGGGACAGGGTCCCAAGAGGTCAAGTTCTTC

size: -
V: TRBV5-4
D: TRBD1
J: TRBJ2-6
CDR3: CASSPGDRFFSGANVLTF
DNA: TGTGCCAGCAGCCCGGGGGACAGGTTTTTCTCTGGGGCCAACGTCCTGACTTTC

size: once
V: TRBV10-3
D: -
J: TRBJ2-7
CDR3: CAIRDTTYEQYF
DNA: TGTGCCATCAGGGACACGACCTACGAGCAGTACTTC

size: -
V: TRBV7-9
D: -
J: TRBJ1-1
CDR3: CASSSRTATEAFF
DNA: TGTGCCAGCAGCTCCCGGACAGCCACTGAAGCTTTCTTT

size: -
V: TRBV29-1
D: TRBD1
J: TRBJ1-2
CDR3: CSGVGQGAGYTF
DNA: TGCAGCGGGGTGGGTCAGGGGGCGGGCTACACCTTC

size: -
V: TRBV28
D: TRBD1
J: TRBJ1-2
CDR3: CASSGTGGVNYGYTF
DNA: TGTGCCAGCAGTGGCACAGGGGGCGTTAACTATGGCTACACCTTC

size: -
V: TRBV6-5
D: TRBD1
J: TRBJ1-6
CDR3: CASIDRAPGTLHF
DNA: TGTGCCAGCATTGACAGGGCCCCGGGCACCCTCCACTTT

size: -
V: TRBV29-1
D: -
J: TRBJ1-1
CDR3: CSVELARNTEAFF
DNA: TGCAGCGTTGAGTTGGCCAGGAACACTGAAGCTTTCTTT

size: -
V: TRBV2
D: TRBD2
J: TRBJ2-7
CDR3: CASTGLAGSEQYF
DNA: TGTGCCAGCACGGGACTAGCGGGGAGCGAGCAGTACTTC

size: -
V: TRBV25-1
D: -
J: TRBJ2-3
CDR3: CASNQGTKDTQYF
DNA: TGTGCCAGCAATCAGGGGACAAAAGATACGCAGTATTTT

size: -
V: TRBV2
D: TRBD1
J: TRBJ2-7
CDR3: CASRTGSGSYEQYF
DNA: TGTGCCAGCAGGACAGGGAGTGGGTCCTACGAGCAGTACTTC

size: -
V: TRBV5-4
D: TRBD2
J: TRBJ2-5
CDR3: CASSLGGTSGLSFQETQYF
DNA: TGTGCCAGCAGCTTGGGAGGGACTAGCGGGCTCTCTTTTCAAGAGACCCAGTACTTC

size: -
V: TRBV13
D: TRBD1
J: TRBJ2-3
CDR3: CASSIYLTGADTQYF
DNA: TGTGCCAGCAGCATCTATCTAACAGGGGCAGATACGCAGTATTTT

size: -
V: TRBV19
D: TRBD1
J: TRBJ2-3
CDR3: CASSVEGAGDTQYF
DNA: TGTGCCAGTAGTGTAGAGGGGGCAGGAGATACGCAGTATTTT

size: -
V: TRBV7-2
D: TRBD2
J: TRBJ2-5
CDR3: CASSPQRGAETQYF
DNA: TGTGCCAGCAGCCCTCAGCGGGGGGCGGAGACCCAGTACTTC

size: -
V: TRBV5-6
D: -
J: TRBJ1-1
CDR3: CASSLMVAMNTEAFF
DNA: TGTGCCAGCAGCTTGATGGTGGCTATGAACACTGAAGCTTTCTTT

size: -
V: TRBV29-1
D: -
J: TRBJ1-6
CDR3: CSVPVFVGHYNSPLHF
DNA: TGCAGCGTACCGGTATTTGTGGGACACTATAATTCACCCCTCCACTTT

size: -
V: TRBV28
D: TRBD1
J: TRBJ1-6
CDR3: CASSIEYRGSPLHF
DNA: TGTGCCAGCAGTATTGAATACAGGGGATCACCCCTCCACTTT

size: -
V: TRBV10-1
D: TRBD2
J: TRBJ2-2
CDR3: CASSARAGGPGELFF
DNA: TGCGCCAGCAGTGCTCGAGCGGGGGGACCCGGGGAGCTGTTTTTT

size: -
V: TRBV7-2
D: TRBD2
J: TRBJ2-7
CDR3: CASSRDGTSGGEQYF
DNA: TGTGCCAGCAGCCGAGACGGGACTAGCGGGGGGGAGCAGTACTTC

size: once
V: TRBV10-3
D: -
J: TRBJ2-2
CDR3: CAISESPGPGELFF
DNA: TGTGCCATCAGTGAGTCGCCAGGGCCCGGGGAGCTGTTTTTT

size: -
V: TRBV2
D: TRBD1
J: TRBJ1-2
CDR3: CASNPRDSPQAGYTF
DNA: TGTGCCAGCAATCCAAGGGACAGCCCCCAAGCCGGCTACACCTTC

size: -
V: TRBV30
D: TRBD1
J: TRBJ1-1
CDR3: CAWSAGTGGLGTEAFF
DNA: TGTGCCTGGAGTGCCGGGACAGGGGGGTTAGGCACTGAAGCTTTCTTT

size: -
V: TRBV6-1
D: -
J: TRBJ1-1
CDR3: CASTKTERGNTEAFF
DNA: TGTGCCAGCACAAAGACGGAGAGGGGGAACACTGAAGCTTTCTTT

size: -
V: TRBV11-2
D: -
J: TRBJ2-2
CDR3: CAWGRQNTGELFF
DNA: TGTGCCTGGGGGAGGCAGAACACCGGGGAGCTGTTTTTT

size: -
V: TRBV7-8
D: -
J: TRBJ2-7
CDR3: CASSSQWAQSYEQYF
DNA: TGTGCCAGCAGCTCCCAGTGGGCACAGTCCTACGAGCAGTACTTC

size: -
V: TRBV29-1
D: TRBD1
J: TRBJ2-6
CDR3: CSAAGTGGTGANVLTF
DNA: TGCAGCGCTGCCGGGACAGGGGGTACTGGGGCCAACGTCCTGACTTTC

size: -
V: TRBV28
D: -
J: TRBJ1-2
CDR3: CASVPPQRAGDGYTF
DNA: TGTGCCAGCGTCCCCCCCCAACGGGCCGGGGATGGCTACACCTTC

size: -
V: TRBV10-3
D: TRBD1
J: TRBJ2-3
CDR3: CAIRPGTGLPDTQYF
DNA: TGTGCCATCAGACCCGGGACAGGGCTTCCAGATACGCAGTATTTT

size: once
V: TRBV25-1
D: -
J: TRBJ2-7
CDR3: CASSDESGRGGYEQYF
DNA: TGTGCCAGCAGTGATGAGTCAGGCCGAGGGGGTTACGAGCAGTACTTC

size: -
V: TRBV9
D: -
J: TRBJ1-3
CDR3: CASSTITGGVGTGNTIYF
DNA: TGTGCCAGCAGCACCATAACGGGAGGGGTCGGGACTGGCAACACCATATATTTT

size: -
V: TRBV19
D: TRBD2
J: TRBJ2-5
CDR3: CASSKGLAGEETQYF
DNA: TGTGCCAGTAGTAAGGGACTAGCGGGGGAAGAGACCCAGTACTTC

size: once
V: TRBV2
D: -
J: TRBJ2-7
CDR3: CASKATAAYEQYF
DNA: TGTGCCAGCAAGGCGACAGCTGCCTACGAGCAGTACTTC

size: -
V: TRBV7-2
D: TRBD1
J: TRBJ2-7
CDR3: CASSFQLRDRASEQYF
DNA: TGTGCCAGCAGCTTCCAACTTCGGGACAGGGCCAGCGAGCAGTACTTC

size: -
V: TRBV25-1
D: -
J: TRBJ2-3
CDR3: CASSESATEAKQYF
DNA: TGTGCCAGCAGTGAATCTGCGACAGAAGCTAAGCAGTATTTT

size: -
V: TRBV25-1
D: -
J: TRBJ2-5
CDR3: CASSEPTETQETQYF
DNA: TGTGCCAGCAGTGAACCCACAGAAACCCAAGAGACCCAGTACTTC

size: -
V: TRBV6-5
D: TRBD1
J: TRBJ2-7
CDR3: CASRPQGGAYEQYF
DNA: TGTGCCAGCAGACCACAGGGGGGTGCCTACGAGCAGTACTTC

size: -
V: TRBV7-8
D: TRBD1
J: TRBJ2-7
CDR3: CASSLRTGAYEQYF
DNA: TGTGCCAGCAGCTTACGGACAGGGGCCTACGAGCAGTACTTC

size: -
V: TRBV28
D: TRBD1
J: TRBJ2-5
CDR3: CASRQDRASQETQYF
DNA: TGTGCCAGCAGACAGGACAGGGCGAGCCAAGAGACCCAGTACTTC